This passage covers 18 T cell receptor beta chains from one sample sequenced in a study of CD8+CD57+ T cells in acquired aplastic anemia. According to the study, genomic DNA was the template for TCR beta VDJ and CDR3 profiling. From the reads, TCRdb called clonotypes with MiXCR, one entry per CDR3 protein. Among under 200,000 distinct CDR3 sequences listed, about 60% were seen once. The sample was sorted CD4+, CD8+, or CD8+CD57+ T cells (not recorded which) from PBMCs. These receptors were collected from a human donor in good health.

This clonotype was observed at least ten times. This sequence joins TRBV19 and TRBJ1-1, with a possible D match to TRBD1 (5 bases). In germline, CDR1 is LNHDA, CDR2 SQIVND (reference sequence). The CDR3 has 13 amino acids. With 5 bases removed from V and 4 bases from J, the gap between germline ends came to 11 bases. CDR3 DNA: TGTGCCAGTAGTCGGGGCTTGGGCACTGAAGCTTTCTTT. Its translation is CASSRGLGTEAFF.

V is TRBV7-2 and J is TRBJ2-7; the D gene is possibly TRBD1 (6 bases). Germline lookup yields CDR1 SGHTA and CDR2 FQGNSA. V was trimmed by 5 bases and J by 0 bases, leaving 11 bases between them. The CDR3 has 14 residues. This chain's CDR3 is CASSKDSRSYEQYF. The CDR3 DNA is TGTGCCAGCAGCAAGGACAGTCGCTCCTACGAGCAGTACTTC.

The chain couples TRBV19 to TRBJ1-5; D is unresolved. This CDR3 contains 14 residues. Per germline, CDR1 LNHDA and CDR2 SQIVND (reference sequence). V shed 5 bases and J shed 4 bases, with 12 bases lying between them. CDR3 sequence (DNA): TGTGCCAGTAGTCTTGGACGGGGTAATCAGCCCCAGCATTTT. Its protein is CASSLGRGNQPQHF.

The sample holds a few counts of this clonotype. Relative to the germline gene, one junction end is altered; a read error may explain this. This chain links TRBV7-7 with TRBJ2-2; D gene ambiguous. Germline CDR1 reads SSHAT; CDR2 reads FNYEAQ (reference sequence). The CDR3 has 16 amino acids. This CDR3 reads CASSLGPPGSAGELFF. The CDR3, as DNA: TGTGCTAGCAGCTTAGGCCCCCCTGGGTCGGCCGGGGAGCTGTTTTTT.

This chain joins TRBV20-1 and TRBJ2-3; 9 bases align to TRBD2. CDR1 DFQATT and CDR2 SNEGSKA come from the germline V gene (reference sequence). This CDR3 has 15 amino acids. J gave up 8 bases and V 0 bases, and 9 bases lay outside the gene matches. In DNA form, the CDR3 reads TGCAGTGCTAGAGACCCTAGCGGGATTTGGCGTACGCAGTATTTT. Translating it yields CSARDPSGIWRTQYF.

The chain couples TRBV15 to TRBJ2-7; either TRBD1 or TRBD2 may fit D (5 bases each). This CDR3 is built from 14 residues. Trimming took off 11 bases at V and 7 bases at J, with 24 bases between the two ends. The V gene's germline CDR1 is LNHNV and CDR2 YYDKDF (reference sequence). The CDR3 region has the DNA TGTGCCGCAAACCGGGACCCGGCGGATGGGGAGCAGTACTTC. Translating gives CAANRDPADGEQYF.

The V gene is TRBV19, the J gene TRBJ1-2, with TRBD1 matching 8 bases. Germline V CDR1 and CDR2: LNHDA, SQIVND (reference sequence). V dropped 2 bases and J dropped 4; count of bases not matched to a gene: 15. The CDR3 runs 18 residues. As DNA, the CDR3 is TGTGCCAGTAGTATAAATCGACAGGGGAGGACTTCGCTCTATGGCTACACCTTC. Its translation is CASSINRQGRTSLYGYTF. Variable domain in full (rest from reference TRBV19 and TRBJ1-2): DGGITQSPKYLFRKEGQNVTLSCEQNLNHDAMYWYRQDPGQGLRLIYYSQIVNDFQKGDIAEGYSVSREKKESFPLTVTSAQKNPTAFYLCASSINRQGRTSLYGYTFGSGTRLTVV.

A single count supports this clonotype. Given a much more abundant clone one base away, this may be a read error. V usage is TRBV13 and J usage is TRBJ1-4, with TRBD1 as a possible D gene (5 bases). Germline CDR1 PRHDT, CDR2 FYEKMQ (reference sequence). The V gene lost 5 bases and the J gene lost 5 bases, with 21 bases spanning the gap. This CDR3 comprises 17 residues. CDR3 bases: TGTGCCAGCAGCGAAGACGGCTGGAGCGGGACGAATGAAAAACTGTTTTTT. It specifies CASSEDGWSGTNEKLFF.

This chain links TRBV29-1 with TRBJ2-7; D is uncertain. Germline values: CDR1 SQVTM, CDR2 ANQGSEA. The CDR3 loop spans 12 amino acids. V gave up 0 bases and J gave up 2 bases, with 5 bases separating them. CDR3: CSVEDGAYEQYF. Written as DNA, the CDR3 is TGCAGCGTTGAAGACGGAGCCTACGAGCAGTACTTC.

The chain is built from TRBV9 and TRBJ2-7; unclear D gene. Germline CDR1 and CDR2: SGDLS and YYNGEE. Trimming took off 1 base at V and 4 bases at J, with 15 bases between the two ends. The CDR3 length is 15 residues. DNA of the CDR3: TGTGCCAGCAGCGTAAGTTTCGGAGTAGGATACGAGCAGTACTTC. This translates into CASSVSFGVGYEQYF. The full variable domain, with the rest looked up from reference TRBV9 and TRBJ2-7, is DSGVTQTPKHLITATGQRVTLRCSPRSGDLSVYWYQQSLDQGLQFLIQYYNGEERAKGNILERFSAQQFPDLHSELNLSSLELGDSALYFCASSVSFGVGYEQYFGPGTRLTVT.

CDR3 sequence: CASGTEYEQYF. The CDR3 nucleotides read TGTGCCAGCGGTACGGAATACGAGCAGTACTTC. V and J are TRBV7-2 and TRBJ2-7; unclear D gene. Germline assignment: CDR1 SGHTA and CDR2 FQGNSA. V dropped 8 bases and J dropped 4 bases, with 9 bases sitting between them. The CDR3 contains 11 residues.

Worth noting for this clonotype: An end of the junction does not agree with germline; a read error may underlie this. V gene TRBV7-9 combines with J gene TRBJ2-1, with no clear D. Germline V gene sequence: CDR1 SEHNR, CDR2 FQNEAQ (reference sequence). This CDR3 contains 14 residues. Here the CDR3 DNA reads TGCGCCAGCAGCCAAGATATCGAATACAATGAGCAGTTCTTC. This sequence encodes CASSQDIEYNEQFF.

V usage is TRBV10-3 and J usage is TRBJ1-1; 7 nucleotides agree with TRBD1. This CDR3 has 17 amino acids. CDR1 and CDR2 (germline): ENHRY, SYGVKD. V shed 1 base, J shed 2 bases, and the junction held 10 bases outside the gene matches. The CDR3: CAISEFSYTGENTEAFF. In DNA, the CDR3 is TGTGCCATCAGTGAGTTTTCGTACACAGGGGAAAACACTGAAGCTTTCTTT.

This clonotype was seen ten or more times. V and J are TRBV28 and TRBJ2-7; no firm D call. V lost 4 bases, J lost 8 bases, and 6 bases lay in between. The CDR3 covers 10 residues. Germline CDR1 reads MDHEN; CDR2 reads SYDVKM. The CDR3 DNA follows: TGTGCCAGCAGTTCCTGGCAGCAGTACTTC. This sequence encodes CASSSWQQYF.

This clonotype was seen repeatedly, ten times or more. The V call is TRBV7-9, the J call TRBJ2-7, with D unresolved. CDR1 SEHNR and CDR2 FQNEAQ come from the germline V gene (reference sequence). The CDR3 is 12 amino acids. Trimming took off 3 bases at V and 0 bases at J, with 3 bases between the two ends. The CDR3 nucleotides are TGTGCCAGCAGCTTCACCTCCTACGAGCAGTACTTC. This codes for CASSFTSYEQYF.

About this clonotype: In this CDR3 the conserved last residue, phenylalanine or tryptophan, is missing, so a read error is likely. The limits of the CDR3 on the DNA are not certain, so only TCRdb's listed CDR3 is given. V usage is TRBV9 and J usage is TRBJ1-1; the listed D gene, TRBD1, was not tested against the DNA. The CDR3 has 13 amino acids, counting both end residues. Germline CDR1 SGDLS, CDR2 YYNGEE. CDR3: CASSGSNTGHCQS.

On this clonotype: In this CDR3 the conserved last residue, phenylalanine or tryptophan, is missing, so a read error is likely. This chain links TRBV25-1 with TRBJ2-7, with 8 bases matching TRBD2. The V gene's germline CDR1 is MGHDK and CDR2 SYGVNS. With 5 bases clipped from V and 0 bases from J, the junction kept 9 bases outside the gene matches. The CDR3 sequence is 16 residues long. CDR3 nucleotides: TGTGCCAGCAGTTTTCAGCTAGCGGGTTACTCCTACGAGCAGTACTCC. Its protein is CASSFQLAGYSYEQYS.

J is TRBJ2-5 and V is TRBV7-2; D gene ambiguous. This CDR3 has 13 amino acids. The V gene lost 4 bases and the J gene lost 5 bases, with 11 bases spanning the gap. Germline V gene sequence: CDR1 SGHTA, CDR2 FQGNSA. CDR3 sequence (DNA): TGTGCCAGCAGCTCCTCCCTTAGCGAGACCCAGTACTTC. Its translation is CASSSSLSETQYF.